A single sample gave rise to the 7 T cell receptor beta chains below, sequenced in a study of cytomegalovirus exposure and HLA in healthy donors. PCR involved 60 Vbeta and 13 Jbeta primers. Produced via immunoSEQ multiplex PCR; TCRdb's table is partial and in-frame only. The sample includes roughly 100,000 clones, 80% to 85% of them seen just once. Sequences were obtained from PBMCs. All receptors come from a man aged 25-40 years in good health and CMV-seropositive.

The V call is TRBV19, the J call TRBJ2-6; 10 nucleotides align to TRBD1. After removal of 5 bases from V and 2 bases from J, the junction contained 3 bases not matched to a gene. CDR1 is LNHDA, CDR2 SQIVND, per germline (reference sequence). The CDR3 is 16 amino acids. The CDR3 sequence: CASSSTGGAGANVLTF. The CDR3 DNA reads TGTGCCAGTAGTTCGACAGGGGGCGCTGGGGCCAACGTCCTGACTTTC.

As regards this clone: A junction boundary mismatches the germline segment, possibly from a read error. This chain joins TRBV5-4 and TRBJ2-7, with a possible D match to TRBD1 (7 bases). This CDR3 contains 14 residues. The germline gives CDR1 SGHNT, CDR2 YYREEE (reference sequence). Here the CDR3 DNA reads TGTGCCAGCAGCAAGGAGGGGGCGTTCCACGAGCAGTGCTTC. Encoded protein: CASSKEGAFHEQCF.

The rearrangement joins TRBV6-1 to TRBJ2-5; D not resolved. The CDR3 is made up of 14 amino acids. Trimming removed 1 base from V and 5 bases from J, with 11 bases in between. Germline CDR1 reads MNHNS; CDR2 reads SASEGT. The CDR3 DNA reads TGTGCCAGCAGTGAAGGACCAGGCCGGGAGACCCAGTACTTC. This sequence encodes CASSEGPGRETQYF.

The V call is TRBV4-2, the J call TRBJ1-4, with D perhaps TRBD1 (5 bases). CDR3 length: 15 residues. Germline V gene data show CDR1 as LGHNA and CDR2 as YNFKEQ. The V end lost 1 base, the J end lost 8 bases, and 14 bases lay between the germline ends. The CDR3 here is CASSQVFGQLEKLFF. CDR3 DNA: TGTGCCAGCAGCCAAGTCTTCGGACAACTCGAAAAACTGTTTTTT.

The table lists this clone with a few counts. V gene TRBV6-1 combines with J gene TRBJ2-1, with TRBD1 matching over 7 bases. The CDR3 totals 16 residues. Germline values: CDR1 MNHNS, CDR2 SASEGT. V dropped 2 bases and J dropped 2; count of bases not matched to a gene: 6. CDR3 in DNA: TGTGCCAGCAGTGAAACGTACGGGACAGCCTACAATGAGCAGTTCTTC. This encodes CASSETYGTAYNEQFF.

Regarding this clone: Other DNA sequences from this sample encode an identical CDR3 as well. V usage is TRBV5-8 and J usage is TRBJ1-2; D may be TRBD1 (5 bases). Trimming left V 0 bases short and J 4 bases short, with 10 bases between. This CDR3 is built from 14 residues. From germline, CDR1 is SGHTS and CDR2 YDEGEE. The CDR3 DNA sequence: TGTGCCAGCAGCTTGGCGCAGGGAGGCTATGGCTACACCTTC. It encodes CASSLAQGGYGYTF.

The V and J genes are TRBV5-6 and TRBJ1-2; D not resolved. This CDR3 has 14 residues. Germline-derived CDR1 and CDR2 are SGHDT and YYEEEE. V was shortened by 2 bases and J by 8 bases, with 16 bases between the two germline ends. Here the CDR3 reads CASSFTPRLKGYTF. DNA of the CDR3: TGTGCCAGCAGCTTTACCCCGCGTTTGAAAGGCTACACCTTC.